This record looks at one T cell receptor (beta chain) sequence and its context. This sample was taken from a study of blood T cell repertoires in COVID-19. On the study more broadly: Sites in the United States, Italy and Spain provided acute and convalescent COVID-19 samples. The analysed material was cDNA or gDNA that came from T cells, B-cell-depleted T cells, or PBMCs.

V lost 7 bases to trimming and J lost 4 bases; unmatched junction nucleotides: 11. Per the germline V gene, CDR1 is SNHLY and CDR2 is FYNNEI. CDR3 length: 16 residues. Original analysis: Nucleated cell number was recorded as an estimate derived from reference gene primer amplification. Profiled with immunoSEQ multiplex PCR; TCRdb holds only in-frame clones, not every one. V, J and clone size reflect that table, while D and trimming were determined from the DNA. The data show fewer than 60,000 clones, approximately 85% seen once. Input material: peripheral blood. This clonotype was obtained from a woman over 75 with acute or convalescent COVID-19. The rearrangement links TRBV2 to TRBJ2-2; 8 bases line up with TRBD1. DNA for the CDR3: TGTGCCAGCAATTCCTTAGGGACAGGCGCCACCGGGGAGCTGTTTTTT. The encoded protein is CASNSLGTGATGELFF.